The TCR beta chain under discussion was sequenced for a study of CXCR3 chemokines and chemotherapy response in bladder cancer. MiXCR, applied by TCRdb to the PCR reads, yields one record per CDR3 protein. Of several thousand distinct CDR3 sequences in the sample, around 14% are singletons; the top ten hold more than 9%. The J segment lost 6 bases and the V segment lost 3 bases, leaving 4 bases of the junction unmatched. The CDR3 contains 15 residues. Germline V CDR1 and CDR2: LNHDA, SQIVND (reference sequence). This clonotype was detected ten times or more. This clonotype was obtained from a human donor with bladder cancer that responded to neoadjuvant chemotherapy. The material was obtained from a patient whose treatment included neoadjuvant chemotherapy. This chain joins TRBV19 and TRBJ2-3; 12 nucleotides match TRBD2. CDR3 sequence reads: CASSILAGGRDTQYF. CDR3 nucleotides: TGTGCCAGTAGTATCCTAGCGGGAGGGCGCGATACGCAGTATTTT.